This T cell receptor (beta chain) derives from a study of T-cell memory formation after mild COVID-19. Study-wide findings and caveats: That cross-reactive memory joined was suggested by some responding clones appearing in pre-infection memory.

CDR1 and CDR2 from the germline V gene are SEHNR and FQNEAQ (reference sequence). With 1 base removed from V and 4 bases from J, the gap between germline ends came to 10 bases. This CDR3 has 14 amino acids. In TCRdb, the 5' RACE reads were re-called with MiXCR into one record per CDR3 protein. The sample gives more than 350,000 distinct CDR3 sequences, more than 20% of which show up once; approximately 12% is in the top ten. Concerning this clonotype: Its antigen remains unknown.

This sequence was found in an adult woman who had mild COVID-19 (a few samples of this study predate the infection). Cell type and time point are not known. Sequencing was performed on PBMCs or a T cell subset sorted from them (not recorded which). This chain connects TRBV7-9 to TRBJ2-5; no reliable D call. The chain's CDR3 is CASSLEGLGETQYF. DNA for the CDR3: TGTGCCAGCAGCTTAGAAGGGTTAGGAGAGACCCAGTACTTC. Drawing the rest from reference TRBV7-9 and TRBJ2-5, the complete variable domain is DTGVSQNPRHKITKRGQNVTFRCDPISEHNRLYWYRQTLGQGPEFLTYFQNEAQLEKSRLLSDRFSAERPKGSFSTLEIQRTEQGDSAMYLCASSLEGLGETQYFGPGTRLLVL.